This T cell receptor (beta chain) was sequenced in a study of T-cell reconstitution after alpha-beta-depleted transplantation in children. Findings and limits, study-wide: Certain patients had high TCRbeta diversity at day 60, and it came from recipient T cells and thymic progenitors that survived.

The CDR3 length is 12 residues. Between the trimmed V and J ends, which lost 4 bases and 6 bases, there was a span of 7 bases. Germline lookup yields CDR1 SNHLY and CDR2 FYNNEI. This clonotype showed up just a few times. Its antigen is as yet unknown. Unique molecular identifiers were incorporated into the prepared TCRbeta library. TCRdb itself ran the PCR reads through MiXCR, one entry per CDR3 protein. Among about 980,000 distinct CDR3 sequences listed, about 29% were seen once. V usage is TRBV2 and J usage is TRBJ2-4; D might be TRBD1 (5 bases). This specimen was PBMCs, mostly from graft donor cells, taken 360 days after TCRalphabeta/CD19-depleted stem cell transplant. The TCR was taken from a boy in the first two years of life who had a stem cell transplant for SCID, so the T cells may come from the graft donor. The CDR3 reads CASSAQGNIQYF. The CDR3 nucleotides read TGTGCCAGCAGTGCCCAGGGAAACATTCAGTACTTC.